This T cell receptor (beta chain) was captured by sequencing in a study of human T cells and chemical hapten exposure (dated by TCRdb to the early 2020s). As for the study more broadly: For sensitization, 2% DPC in acetone was applied to a 2 cm by 2 cm area of upper inner arm skin. Throughout the roughly 24-week study period, patients were also given weekly therapeutic DPC doses on the scalp. Patch tests used Finn chambers with 0.01% DPC on the upper back, scored after 6 days by International Contact Dermatitis Research Group standards. Alopecia areata with under or over 50% scalp involvement, alopecia totalis and alopecia universalis were represented in the patient cohort, which was mostly female. Libraries were combined into a pool for sequencing, and differences in TCR yield between samples came mainly from small differences in library volumes within the pool. In alopecia patients, the study followed how the peripheral blood TCR repertoire changed in vivo over primary and secondary sensitization to diphenylcyclopropenone (DPC), a hapten. Patient blood was sampled pre-sensitization (week 0) and at 2, 6 and about 24 weeks after DPC sensitization. Roughly 30 alopecia patients gave blood for TCR sequencing at one to four time points (pre-sensitization, 2, 6 and 24 weeks).

The germline V end is reduced by 4 bases and the J end by 1 base; junction bases left unmatched: 8. The CDR3 runs 18 residues from the cysteine to the phenylalanine. Only the CDR3 DNA is retained, 54 bases long and in frame from the first base. In the germline V gene, CDR1 corresponds to SGHTA and CDR2 to FQGNSA. Broader findings and caveats from the paper: Because every patient had alopecia, a presumed autoimmune disease, the patients' immune response might differ from that of healthy individuals. Compared with pre-sensitization or healthy control sets, expanded TCRs formed significantly more large CDR3 similarity clusters, which is consistent with antigen-driven responses. DPC sensitization did not change the number of TCRs with a frequency above 1 in 1000, and there was no evidence of changes in global repertoire structure. After repeated subsampling, changes were observed in the strength of the expansion versus patch-test correlation and in the threshold at which the correlation became significant. A positive correlation was found between the number of PT1 expanded TCRs and patch test score, with significance reached at thresholds 8, 16 and 32 but not 4.

The intended sense of this specimen's time point label: pre-sensitization, week 0. The intended sense of this specimen's treatment or condition label: therapeutic diphenylcyclopropenone sensitization with weekly scalp DPC. Blood at each patch-test visit was drawn before the patch test was applied. Patients were eligible if aged 18 to 70, diagnosed with alopecia and judged suitable for DPC therapy, and pregnant patients were excluded. Total RNA was extracted from unfractionated whole blood that had been collected in Tempus Blood RNA tubes. This clonotype was seen a handful of times. Its target antigen remains unknown. No quality values exist for individual bases; no much larger clone is one base distant. Library generation was performed with RACE. The reads were generated on a NextSeq 500. Library preparation attached unique molecular identifiers to individual cDNA molecules for quantitative, reproducible TCR counting. Both TCR alpha and TCR beta chains were sequenced from each blood RNA sample. The paper's data handling went like this. The median number of TCRs per sample was approximately 98,000, ranging from about 23,224 to 690,600. The Decombinator software suite was used to annotate V, J and CDR3 in the TCR reads. For the PS versus PT1 abundance plots, all samples were subsampled to the same number of TCRs (28,000). TCRs were defined as expanded if absent before sensitization and observed at least eight times at the 2-week time point. Starting from the raw public reads, TCRdb applied fastp trimming at Q25, assembled clones with MiXCR and retained in-frame beta chains. Each entry is one CDR3 protein sequence, shown with its most common DNA and genes. The V and J calls follow TCRdb's processing rather than the paper's. This sample lists roughly 50,000 distinct CDR3 sequences; around 10% were detected once. The leading ten clones occupy around 10% of the sample.

The clonotype was recovered from a man aged 35-49 years with alopecia areata. Some clones in this sample may be carry-over from other donors' samples. The input for sequencing was whole blood, taken in connection with sensitization to the hapten diphenylcyclopropenone (DPC). The sequence links TRBV7-2 to TRBJ2-1, with 12 bases in between that match TRBD2. The encoded CDR3 is CASSSRTSGIGSYNEQFF. The DNA sequence is given as TGTGCCAGCAGCTCCCGGACTAGCGGGATAGGATCCTACAATGAGCAGTTCTTC.